The 21 T cell receptor beta chains in this list originate from one sample, sequenced in a study of control samples from healthy donors and cancer patients. Here immunoSEQ multiplex PCR was the method, and the copy in TCRdb shows in-frame clones only, minus some. The data show around 110,000 clones, over 90% seen once. The source material was blood. The receptors shown here come from a man under 40 in good health.

For the CDR3, the DNA is TGTGCCAGCAGTCCCCGAGAGGGACTGGGTGAAAAACTGTTTTTT. Translated, it gives CASSPREGLGEKLFF. The chain recombines TRBV27 with TRBJ1-4; D is perhaps TRBD1 (5 bases). The CDR3 is 15 amino acids. V was clipped by 5 bases and J by 7 bases, with 17 bases between them. Germline V lookup: CDR1 MNHEY, CDR2 SMNVEV (reference sequence). Combining the CDR3 with reference TRBV27 and TRBJ1-4 gives the whole variable domain EAQVTQNPRYLITVTGKKLTVTCSQNMNHEYMSWYRQDPGLGLRQIYYSMNVEVTDKGDVPEGYKVSRKEKRNFPLILESPSPNQTSLYFCASSPREGLGEKLFFGSGTQLSVL.

This clone was observed a single time. The rearrangement joins TRBV28 to TRBJ1-1; D is ambiguous. Germline loops: CDR1 MDHEN, CDR2 SYDVKM. This CDR3 contains 16 residues. Deletions cut 8 bases from V and 0 bases from J, with 19 bases between. CDR3 DNA: TGTGCCAGCTATCCCGCCGACAAGCTCATGAACACTGAAGCTTTCTTT. Translation: CASYPADKLMNTEAFF.

The chain joins TRBV7-9 to TRBJ2-7; D is unresolved. The CDR3 runs to 14 residues. In germline, CDR1 is SEHNR, CDR2 FQNEAQ (reference sequence). Trimming took 3 bases from V and 2 from J, leaving 11 bases between them. The CDR3 spells CASSLWGPPYEQYF. For the CDR3, the DNA is TGTGCCAGCAGCTTGTGGGGTCCCCCCTACGAGCAGTACTTC.

This clone has a handful of counts. The chain carries TRBV9 and TRBJ1-1, with D unclear. This CDR3 contains 14 residues. Germline V lookup: CDR1 SGDLS, CDR2 YYNGEE. V lost 2 bases and J 1 base, leaving 9 bases between the germline ends. This CDR3 is CASSVIPENTEAFF. The CDR3 coding sequence is TGTGCCAGCAGCGTTATCCCAGAGAACACTGAAGCTTTCTTT.

The rearrangement links TRBV10-2 to TRBJ2-1, with D possibly being TRBD1 (5 bases). Germline lookup yields CDR1 WSHSY and CDR2 SAAADI. The CDR3 extends over 17 amino acids. Trimming took 6 bases from V and 0 from J, leaving 18 bases between them. This CDR3 reads CASRQDPRVSSYNEQFF. The DNA for the CDR3 is TGCGCCAGCAGACAGGACCCCAGGGTCAGCTCCTACAATGAGCAGTTCTTC.

A single count supports this clone. The chain combines TRBV6-5 with TRBJ1-1, with TRBD1 matching 7 bases. The CDR3 runs 13 residues. CDR1 is MNHEY, CDR2 SVGAGI, per germline. The ends lost 2 bases at V and 4 bases at J; junction bases unmatched: 1. The CDR3 sequence is CASSYPGGTEAFF. Written as DNA, the CDR3 is TGTGCCAGCAGTTACCCAGGGGGCACTGAAGCTTTCTTT.

The CDR3 coding sequence is TGCGCCAGCAGCCAACGTACGGGACAGGGTGGGATGGAGCAGTACTTC. Its translation is CASSQRTGQGGMEQYF. This chain uses TRBV4-1 with TRBJ2-7; 9 bases are shared with TRBD1. CDR1 is MGHRA and CDR2 is YSYEKL in the germline V gene. J gave up 7 bases and V 2 bases, and 12 bases lay outside the gene matches. The CDR3 totals 16 residues.

This clone has only a few counts. This chain uses TRBV28 with TRBJ1-5; D is possibly TRBD1 (6 bases). Germline lookup yields CDR1 MDHEN and CDR2 SYDVKM. The CDR3 runs 12 residues. V lost 8 bases, J lost 6 bases, and 11 bases lay in between. CDR3 residues: CASGSGVQPQHF. The CDR3 region has the DNA TGTGCCAGCGGCTCAGGGGTTCAGCCCCAGCATTTT.

V usage is TRBV9 and J usage is TRBJ2-7; 8 bases are shared with TRBD1. CDR1 and CDR2 (germline): SGDLS, YYNGEE. The trim removed 4 bases at V and 4 bases at J, leaving 13 bases unmatched. This CDR3 is 16 amino acids long. CDR3 amino acids: CASSPQAGQGFYEQYF. The CDR3 coding sequence is TGTGCCAGCAGCCCACAGGCCGGACAGGGCTTTTACGAGCAGTACTTC.

The chain employs TRBV5-1 and TRBJ1-5, with 9 positions matching TRBD1. V lost 3 bases and J lost 3; bases outside the gene matches: 4. The CDR3 has 15 amino acids. The germline CDR1 and CDR2 sequences are SGHRS and YFSETQ. The CDR3 coding sequence is TGCGCCAGCAGCTCCGGACAGGGGAACAATCAGCCCCAGCATTTT. It encodes CASSSGQGNNQPQHF.

The V call is TRBV19, the J call TRBJ2-4; the D gene is possibly TRBD1 (5 bases). Germline CDR1 reads LNHDA; CDR2 reads SQIVND (reference sequence). V dropped 5 bases and J dropped 9 bases, with 23 bases sitting between them. The CDR3 runs 16 residues. CDR3 sequence (DNA): TGTGCCAGTAGTCTCTTCCTTGGACATACGGCCAGCATTCAGTACTTC. The encoded protein is CASSLFLGHTASIQYF.

J is TRBJ1-1 and V is TRBV5-1; D gene ambiguous. The CDR3 extends over 13 amino acids. Trimming cost V 4 bases and J 1 base, with 8 bases left between them. Germline V gene sequence: CDR1 SGHRS, CDR2 YFSETQ. The CDR3 bases are TGCGCCAGCAGCCTCGAGGGGAACACTGAAGCTTTCTTT. As protein: CASSLEGNTEAFF.

This chain links TRBV6-1 with TRBJ2-5; D is unresolved. Germline CDR1 reads MNHNS; CDR2 reads SASEGT. The CDR3 has 13 amino acids. V lost 2 bases to trimming and J lost 1 base, with 5 bases between them. The CDR3: CASSEQPQETQYF. In DNA form, the CDR3 reads TGTGCCAGCAGTGAACAGCCCCAAGAGACCCAGTACTTC.

The V call is TRBV7-3, the J call TRBJ2-2; D is uncertain. Trimming removed 5 bases at V and 4 bases at J, with 8 bases between. This CDR3 spans 13 amino acids. Germline-derived CDR1 and CDR2 are SGHTA and FQGTGA. The CDR3 spells CASSTPATGELFF. As DNA, the CDR3 is TGTGCCAGCAGCACCCCCGCCACCGGGGAGCTGTTTTTT.

This clone is a singleton in its sample. The chain uses TRBV7-9 and TRBJ1-1; D unclear. Germline CDR1 reads SEHNR; CDR2 reads FQNEAQ (reference sequence). Trimming took 1 base from V and 4 from J, leaving 10 bases between them. This CDR3 spans 14 amino acids. DNA for the CDR3: TGTGCCAGCAGCTTAGGATCTGGCGTCACTGAAGCTTTCTTT. Protein product: CASSLGSGVTEAFF.

This clone was found once. The rearrangement joins TRBV5-6 to TRBJ1-5; D unclear. Germline loops: CDR1 SGHDT, CDR2 YYEEEE. Trimming removed 5 bases at V and 0 bases at J, with 9 bases between. The CDR3 has 14 residues. The CDR3 reads CASSHYYSNQPQHF. The CDR3 DNA sequence: TGTGCCAGCAGTCACTACTATAGCAATCAGCCCCAGCATTTT.

The chain joins TRBV6-5 to TRBJ1-6; no clear D. V was shortened by 0 bases and J by 7 bases, with 10 bases between the two germline ends. Germline V gives CDR1 MNHEY, CDR2 SVGAGI. This CDR3 region has 15 residues. Written as DNA, the CDR3 is TGTGCCAGCAGTTACTCTCGGACGGACAATTCACCCCTCCACTTT. It codes for CASSYSRTDNSPLHF.

V and J are TRBV5-4 and TRBJ1-1, with unresolved D. From germline, CDR1 is SGHNT and CDR2 YYREEE (reference sequence). V shed 0 bases and J shed 2 bases, with 5 bases lying between them. The CDR3 loop spans 13 amino acids. In DNA form, the CDR3 reads TGTGCCAGCAGCTTGGGTTTCAACACTGAAGCTTTCTTT. It yields the protein CASSLGFNTEAFF.

This chain uses TRBV7-8 with TRBJ2-1, with TRBD1 as a possible D gene (5 bases). V was cut by 5 bases and J by 4 bases, with 9 bases left in between. The CDR3 runs 13 residues. The germline CDR1 and CDR2 sequences are SGHVS and FQNEAQ. The CDR3 region is CASSHQGYNEQFF. The DNA of the CDR3 is TGTGCCAGCAGCCATCAGGGTTACAATGAGCAGTTCTTC.

The rearrangement uses TRBV14 and TRBJ1-2; no reliable D call. The CDR3 runs to 13 residues. Germline lookup yields CDR1 SGHDN and CDR2 FVKESK. V was clipped by 1 base and J by 0 bases, with 3 bases between them. CDR3 protein: CASSQGPNYGYTF. CDR3 nucleotide sequence: TGTGCCAGCAGCCAAGGGCCTAACTATGGCTACACCTTC.

The J gene is TRBJ1-5, the V gene TRBV25-1; 9 nucleotides line up with TRBD1. From germline, CDR1 is MGHDK and CDR2 SYGVNS. The CDR3 covers 15 residues. The V segment lost 6 bases and the J segment 4 bases; nucleotides outside the gene matches: 7. CDR3 sequence reads: CASRGQGWGNQPQHF. The CDR3 nucleotides read TGTGCCAGCAGGGGACAGGGTTGGGGAAATCAGCCCCAGCATTTT.